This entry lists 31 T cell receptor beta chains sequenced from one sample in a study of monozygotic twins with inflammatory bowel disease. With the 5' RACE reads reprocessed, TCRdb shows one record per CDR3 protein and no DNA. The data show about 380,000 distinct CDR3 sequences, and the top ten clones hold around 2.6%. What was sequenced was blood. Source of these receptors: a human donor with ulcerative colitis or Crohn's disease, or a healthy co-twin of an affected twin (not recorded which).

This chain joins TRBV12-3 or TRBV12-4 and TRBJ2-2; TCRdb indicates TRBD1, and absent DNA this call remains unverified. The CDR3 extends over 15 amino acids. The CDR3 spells CASTLGHLVSGELFF.

CDR3 residues: CASSSLRGEQFF. V is TRBV7-2 and J is TRBJ2-1; TCRdb's D call of TRBD1 is untestable without DNA. CDR3 size: 12 residues. The germline V gene has CDR1 SGHTA and CDR2 FQGNSA.

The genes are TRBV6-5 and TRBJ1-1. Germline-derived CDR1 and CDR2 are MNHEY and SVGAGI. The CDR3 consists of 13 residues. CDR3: CASFPSSRSEAFF.

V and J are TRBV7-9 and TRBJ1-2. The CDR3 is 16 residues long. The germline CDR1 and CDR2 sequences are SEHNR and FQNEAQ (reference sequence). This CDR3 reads CASSSLGGNSNYGYTF.

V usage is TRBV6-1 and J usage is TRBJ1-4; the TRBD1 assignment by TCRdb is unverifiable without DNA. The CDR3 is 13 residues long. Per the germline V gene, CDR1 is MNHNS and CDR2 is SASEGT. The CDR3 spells CASKTGVNEKLFF.

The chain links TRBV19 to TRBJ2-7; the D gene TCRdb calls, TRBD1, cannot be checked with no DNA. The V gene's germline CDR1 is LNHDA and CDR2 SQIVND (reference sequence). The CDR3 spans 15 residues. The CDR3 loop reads CASSLVDSISYEQYF.

CDR3: CASSYSLRPFTGGDGNTIYF. V usage is TRBV6-2 or TRBV6-3 and J usage is TRBJ1-3; without DNA, the TCRdb call of TRBD1 cannot be checked. Germline CDR1 MNHEY, CDR2 SVGEGT. CDR3 length: 20 residues.

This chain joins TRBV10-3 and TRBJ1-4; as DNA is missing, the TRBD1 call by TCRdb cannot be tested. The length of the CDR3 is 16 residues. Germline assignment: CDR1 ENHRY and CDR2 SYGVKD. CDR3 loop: CAISEPGTGQAEKLFF.

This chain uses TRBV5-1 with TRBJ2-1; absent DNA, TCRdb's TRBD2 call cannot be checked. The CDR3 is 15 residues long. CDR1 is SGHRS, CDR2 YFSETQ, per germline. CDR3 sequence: CASSSLAGGLNEQFF.

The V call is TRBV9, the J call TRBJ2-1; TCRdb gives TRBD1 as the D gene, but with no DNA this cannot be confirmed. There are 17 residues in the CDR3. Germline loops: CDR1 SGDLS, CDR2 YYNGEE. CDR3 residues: CASSGPQGAHTYNEQFF.

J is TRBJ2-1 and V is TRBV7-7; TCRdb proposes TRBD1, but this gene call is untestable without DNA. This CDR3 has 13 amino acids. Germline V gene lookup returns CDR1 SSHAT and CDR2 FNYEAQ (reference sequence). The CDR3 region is CASSLGQINEQFF.

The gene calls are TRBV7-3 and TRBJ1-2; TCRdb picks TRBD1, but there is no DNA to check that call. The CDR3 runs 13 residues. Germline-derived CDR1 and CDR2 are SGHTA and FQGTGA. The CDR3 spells CASSLRQGGGYTF.

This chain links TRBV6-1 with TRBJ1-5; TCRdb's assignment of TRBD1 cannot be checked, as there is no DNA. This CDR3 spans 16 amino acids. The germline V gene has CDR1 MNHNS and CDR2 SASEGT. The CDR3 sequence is CASRTHRNRGNQPQHF.

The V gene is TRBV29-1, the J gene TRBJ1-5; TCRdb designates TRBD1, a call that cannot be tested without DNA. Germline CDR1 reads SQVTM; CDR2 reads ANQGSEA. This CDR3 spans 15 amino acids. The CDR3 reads CSVPTWGNEHQPQHF.

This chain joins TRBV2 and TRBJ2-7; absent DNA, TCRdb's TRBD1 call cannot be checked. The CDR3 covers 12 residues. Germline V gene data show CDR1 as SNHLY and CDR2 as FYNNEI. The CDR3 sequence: CASDDRGHEQYF.

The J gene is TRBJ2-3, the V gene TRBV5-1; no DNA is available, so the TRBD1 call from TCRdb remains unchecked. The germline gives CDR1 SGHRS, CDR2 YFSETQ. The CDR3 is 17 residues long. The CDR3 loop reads CASSLSMTGDLTDTQYF.

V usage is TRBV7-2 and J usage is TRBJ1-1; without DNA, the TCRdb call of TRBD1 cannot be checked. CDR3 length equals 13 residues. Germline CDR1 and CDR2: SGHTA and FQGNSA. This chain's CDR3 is CASSTTGETEAFF.

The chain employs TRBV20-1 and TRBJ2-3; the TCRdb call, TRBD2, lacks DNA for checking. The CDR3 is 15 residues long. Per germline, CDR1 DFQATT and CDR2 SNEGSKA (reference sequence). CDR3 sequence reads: CSARGGGGAPDTQYF.

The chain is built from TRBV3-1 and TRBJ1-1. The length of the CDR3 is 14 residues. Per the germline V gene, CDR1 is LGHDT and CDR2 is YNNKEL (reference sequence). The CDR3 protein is CASSQDYTGTEAFF.

The CDR3 spells CATSDPTGYNEQFF. The genes are TRBV24-1 and TRBJ2-1; TCRdb returns TRBD1, unconfirmable since there is no DNA. The CDR3 totals 14 residues. Germline V gene data show CDR1 as KGHDR and CDR2 as SFDVKD.

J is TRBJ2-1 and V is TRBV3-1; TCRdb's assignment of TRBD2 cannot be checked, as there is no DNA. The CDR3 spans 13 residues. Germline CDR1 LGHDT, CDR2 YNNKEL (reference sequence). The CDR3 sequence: CASSPQGLNEQFF.

The CDR3 is CASSHRSGPNTGELFF. V usage is TRBV4-1 and J usage is TRBJ2-2; the D gene TCRdb calls, TRBD2, cannot be checked with no DNA. The CDR3 runs 16 residues. Germline lookup yields CDR1 MGHRA and CDR2 YSYEKL.

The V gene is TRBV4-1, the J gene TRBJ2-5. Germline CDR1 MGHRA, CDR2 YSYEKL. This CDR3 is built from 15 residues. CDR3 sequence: CASSQVPRRQETQYF.

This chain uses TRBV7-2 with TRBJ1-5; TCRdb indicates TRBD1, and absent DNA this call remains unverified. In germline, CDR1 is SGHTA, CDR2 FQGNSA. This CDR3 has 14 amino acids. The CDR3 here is CASSTRTEYQPQHF. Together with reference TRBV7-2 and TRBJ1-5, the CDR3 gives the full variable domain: GAGVSQSPSNKVTEKGKDVELRCDPISGHTALYWYRQSLGQGLEFLIYFQGNSAPDKSGLPSDRFSAERTGGSVSTLTIQRTQQEDSAVYLCASSTRTEYQPQHFGDGTRLSIL.

This CDR3 reads CASSPDRGGNTIYF. The rearrangement joins TRBV7-3 to TRBJ1-3; the D call from TCRdb, TRBD1, cannot be confirmed without DNA. Per germline, CDR1 SGHTA and CDR2 FQGTGA. The CDR3 extends over 14 amino acids.

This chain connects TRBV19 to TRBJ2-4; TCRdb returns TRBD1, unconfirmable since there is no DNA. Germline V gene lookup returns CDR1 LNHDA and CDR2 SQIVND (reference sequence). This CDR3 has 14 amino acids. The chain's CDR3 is CASGGLLAKNIQYF.

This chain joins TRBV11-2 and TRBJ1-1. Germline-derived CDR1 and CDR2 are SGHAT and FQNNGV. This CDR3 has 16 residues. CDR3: CASSLVPGLRNTEAFF.

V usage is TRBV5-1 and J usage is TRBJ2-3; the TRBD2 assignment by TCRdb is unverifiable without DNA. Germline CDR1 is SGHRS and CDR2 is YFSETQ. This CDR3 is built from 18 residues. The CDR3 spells CASSPGLAGGPSTDTQYF.

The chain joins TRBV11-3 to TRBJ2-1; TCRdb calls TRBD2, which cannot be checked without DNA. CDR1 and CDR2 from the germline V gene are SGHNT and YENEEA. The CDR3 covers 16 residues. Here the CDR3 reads CASSLVLAGSQDEQFF.

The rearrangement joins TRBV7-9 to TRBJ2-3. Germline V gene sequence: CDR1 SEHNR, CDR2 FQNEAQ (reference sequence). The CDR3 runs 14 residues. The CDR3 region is CASSLASMADTQYF. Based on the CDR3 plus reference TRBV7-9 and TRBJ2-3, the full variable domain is DTGVSQNPRHKITKRGQNVTFRCDPISEHNRLYWYRQTLGQGPEFLTYFQNEAQLEKSRLLSDRFSAERPKGSFSTLEIQRTEQGDSAMYLCASSLASMADTQYFGPGTRLTVL.

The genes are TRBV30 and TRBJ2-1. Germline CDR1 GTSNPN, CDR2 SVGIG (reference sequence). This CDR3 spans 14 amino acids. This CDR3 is CAWSEGESYNEQFF. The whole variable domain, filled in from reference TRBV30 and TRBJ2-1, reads SQTIHQWPATLVQPVGSPLSLECTVEGTSNPNLYWYRQAAGRGLQLLFYSVGIGQISSEVPQNLSASRPQDRQFILSSKKLLLSDSGFYLCAWSEGESYNEQFFGPGTRLTVL.